One sample yielded the 19 T cell receptor beta chains listed below, sequenced in a study of blood T cell repertoires in COVID-19. Only in-frame clones appear in the TCRdb table, and some are missing; sequencing was by immunoSEQ multiplex PCR. This table holds about 84,000 clones, about four fifths found once. The sample was peripheral blood. The receptor set was obtained from a woman at least 80 years old with acute or convalescent COVID-19.

The V gene is TRBV11-3, the J gene TRBJ2-1; 7 bases agree with TRBD1. CDR3 length: 14 amino acids. In germline, CDR1 is SGHNT, CDR2 YENEEA. With 6 bases clipped from V and 5 bases from J, the junction kept 7 bases outside the gene matches. In nucleotides, the CDR3 is TGTGCCAGCAGTCTTCTAGGGGGCCACAATGAGCAGTTCTTC. It codes for CASSLLGGHNEQFF.

J is TRBJ2-3 and V is TRBV7-2, with D tentatively TRBD2 (7 bases). The length of the CDR3 is 17 residues. Germline V gives CDR1 SGHTA, CDR2 FQGNSA. V gave up 3 bases and J gave up 1 base, with 17 bases separating them. The CDR3 reads CASSFGQRGAGTDTQYF. The CDR3 nucleotides are TGTGCCAGCAGCTTTGGACAACGGGGGGCTGGCACAGATACGCAGTATTTT.

This sequence joins TRBV19 and TRBJ2-5, with D unclear. The DNA end is a closer match to TRBJ2-7, so the J assignment may be wrong. CDR1 and CDR2 from the germline V gene are LNHDA and SQIVND (reference sequence). The CDR3 sequence is 12 residues long. CDR3 nucleotides: TGTGCCAGTAGTATCCAACCCTACGAGCAGTACTTC. It is translated as CASSIQPYEQYF.

This rearrangement joins TRBV7-8 to TRBJ2-7; tentatively, D is TRBD2 (5 bases). The CDR3 extends over 14 amino acids. Trimming shortened V by 5 bases and J by 2 bases, and 13 bases separated the two germline ends. Per the germline V gene, CDR1 is SGHVS and CDR2 is FQNEAQ. The CDR3 DNA reads as TGTGCCAGCAGCAGAGGGCATCAGGCCTACGAGCAGTACTTC. Translation gives CASSRGHQAYEQYF.

Regarding this clone: A read error may produce the germline difference seen at one junction end. This sequence joins TRBV18 and TRBJ1-3; perhaps TRBD1 as D (5 bases). This CDR3 is built from 13 residues. CDR1 and CDR2 from the germline V gene are KGHSH and LQKENI. For the CDR3, the DNA is TGTGCCAGCTCACCAACCCCGACAGCCGAGTCTAATTTT. This sequence encodes CASSPTPTAESNF.

J is TRBJ1-1 and V is TRBV6-5, with D possibly TRBD1 on 5 matching bases. With 8 bases removed from V and 4 bases from J, the gap between germline ends came to 17 bases. Germline CDR1 and CDR2: MNHEY and SVGAGI. The CDR3 length is 14 residues. For the CDR3, the DNA is TGTGCCAGCCAACAGGCCGGGGGAAGCACTGAAGCTTTCTTT. It codes for CASQQAGGSTEAFF.

The V and J genes are TRBV27 and TRBJ1-5, with D uncertain. The CDR3 contains 15 residues. Germline V gives CDR1 MNHEY, CDR2 SMNVEV (reference sequence). Between the trimmed V and J ends, which lost 5 bases and 3 bases, there was a span of 14 bases. In DNA, the CDR3 is TGTGCCAGCAGTCTCGACAACCTGCTCAATCAGCCCCAGCATTTT. It encodes CASSLDNLLNQPQHF.

J is TRBJ2-3 and V is TRBV19, with unresolved D. Deletions cut 3 bases from V and 3 bases from J, with 10 bases between. CDR3 size: 14 residues. Germline lookup yields CDR1 LNHDA and CDR2 SQIVND (reference sequence). The CDR3 here is CASSIPRLTDTQYF. The CDR3 nucleotides read TGTGCCAGTAGTATCCCTAGGTTGACAGATACGCAGTATTTT. Drawing the rest from reference TRBV19 and TRBJ2-3, the complete variable domain is DGGITQSPKYLFRKEGQNVTLSCEQNLNHDAMYWYRQDPGQGLRLIYYSQIVNDFQKGDIAEGYSVSREKKESFPLTVTSAQKNPTAFYLCASSIPRLTDTQYFGPGTRLTVL.

V is TRBV7-3 and J is TRBJ2-1; TRBD2 aligns across 7 bases. V dropped 5 bases and J dropped 3; count of bases not matched to a gene: 10. CDR3 length equals 16 residues. The germline gives CDR1 SGHTA, CDR2 FQGTGA. This CDR3 reads CASSQAGTTFYNEQFF. As DNA, the CDR3 is TGTGCCAGCAGCCAGGCCGGGACTACCTTCTACAATGAGCAGTTCTTC.

With respect to this clone: The junction differs from germline at one of its ends, possibly a read error. The V call is TRBV5-1, the J call TRBJ2-3, with 9 positions matching TRBD2. The CDR3 is 14 residues long. Germline CDR1 and CDR2: SGHRS and YFSETQ. In DNA, the CDR3 is TGCGCCAGCAGCTCAGGGACTAGCTCAGAAACGCAGTATTTT. It codes for CASSSGTSSETQYF.

The chain couples TRBV7-2 to TRBJ1-2, with a possible D match to TRBD1 (6 bases). CDR3 size: 13 residues. Between the trimmed V and J ends, which lost 4 bases and 7 bases, there was a span of 13 bases. Germline CDR1 is SGHTA and CDR2 is FQGNSA. CDR3 nucleotides: TGTGCCAGCAGCTCCCCAGGGGAAGGTGGCTACACCTTC. As protein: CASSSPGEGGYTF.

The genes are TRBV29-1 and TRBJ2-3; TRBD1 matches at 9 bases. The V gene's germline CDR1 is SQVTM and CDR2 ANQGSEA. The CDR3 has 14 residues. With V trimmed by 6 bases and J by 2 bases, 6 bases remained unmatched. CDR3 DNA: TGCAGCGTAGAACAGGGGGCAGACACAGATACGCAGTATTTT. Amino acids: CSVEQGADTDTQYF.

The chain carries TRBV18 and TRBJ2-7; D unclear. There are 15 residues in the CDR3. V lost 4 bases, J lost 2 bases, and 15 bases lay in between. The germline V gene has CDR1 KGHSH and CDR2 LQKENI. The CDR3: CASSRQDIPAYEQYF. CDR3 DNA: TGTGCCAGCTCACGACAAGACATACCCGCCTACGAGCAGTACTTC.

The chain combines TRBV10-2 with TRBJ2-5; 8 nucleotides line up with TRBD1. This CDR3 is 13 amino acids long. Germline V gene sequence: CDR1 WSHSY, CDR2 SAAADI. Unmatched junction bases numbered 4, after V lost 6 bases and J lost 4 bases. The chain's CDR3 is CASRTGVGETQYF. In nucleotides, the CDR3 is TGCGCCAGCAGGACAGGGGTGGGAGAGACCCAGTACTTC.

The CDR3 loop reads CASSVEGATGELFF. The DNA of the CDR3 is TGCGCCAGCAGCGTGGAGGGGGCTACCGGGGAGCTGTTTTTT. The V call is TRBV5-1, the J call TRBJ2-2; D is perhaps TRBD1 (7 bases). Germline V gives CDR1 SGHRS, CDR2 YFSETQ. The CDR3 extends over 14 amino acids. Trimming shortened V by 4 bases and J by 5 bases, and 12 bases separated the two germline ends.

V and J are TRBV3-1 (or the pseudogene TRBV3-2) and TRBJ2-2, with D hard to call. The CDR3 is 16 amino acids. Germline V gives CDR1 LGHDT, CDR2 YNNKEL (reference sequence). V dropped 5 bases and J dropped 2 bases, with 15 bases sitting between them. Written as DNA, the CDR3 is TGTGCCAGCAGCAAACGCCGTGCGGTTAACACCGGGGAGCTGTTTTTT. Its translation: CASSKRRAVNTGELFF.

The chain links TRBV27 to TRBJ2-1; D unclear. Trimming pared 4 bases from V and 5 bases from J, leaving 12 bases between. The CDR3 spans 14 residues. The germline CDR1 and CDR2 sequences are MNHEY and SMNVEV (reference sequence). CDR3 amino acids: CASSSRTADNEQFF. The CDR3 coding sequence is TGTGCCAGCAGTTCCAGAACAGCCGACAATGAGCAGTTCTTC.

V gene TRBV3-1 (or the pseudogene TRBV3-2) combines with J gene TRBJ1-2; perhaps TRBD1 as D (6 bases). The CDR3 length is 14 residues. In germline, CDR1 is LGHDT, CDR2 YNNKEL (reference sequence). V gave up 2 bases and J gave up 6 bases, with 13 bases separating them. CDR3 amino acids: CASSQRTQGHGYTF. Here the CDR3 DNA reads TGTGCCAGCAGCCAACGGACTCAGGGGCATGGCTACACCTTC.

This clone was picked up a small number of times. The chain employs TRBV7-2 and TRBJ1-3; 7 nucleotides agree with TRBD1. Germline trimming cut 7 bases from V and 1 base from J; bases unmatched to any gene: 7. This CDR3 is 15 amino acids long. Germline lookup yields CDR1 SGHTA and CDR2 FQGNSA. The CDR3, as DNA: TGTGCCAGCAACCCCACAGGGGATTCTGGAAACACCATATATTTT. The encoded protein is CASNPTGDSGNTIYF.